One sample yielded the 26 T cell receptor beta chains listed below, sequenced in a study of shared clonotypes between healthy human individuals. Libraries were prepared by immunoSEQ multiplex PCR; TCRdb keeps only in-frame clonotypes and omits some of them. The repertoire holds about 1,500,000 clones, with roughly 96% as singletons. Sequencing was done on a sample of naive CD4+ T cells sorted from blood. Regarding subset: CD45RA+ positively selected. These TCRs come from a man younger than 40 in good health.

This chain uses TRBV27 with TRBJ1-5; D is undetermined. The V gene's germline CDR1 is MNHEY and CDR2 SMNVEV (reference sequence). CDR3 length: 13 amino acids. V shed 3 bases and J shed 6 bases, with 9 bases lying between them. The CDR3 loop is CASSFLGVQPQHF. For the CDR3, the DNA is TGTGCCAGCAGTTTCTTGGGCGTTCAGCCCCAGCATTTT.

Comment on this clone: This same CDR3 is encoded by further DNA sequences in the sample. The gene calls are TRBV6-6 and TRBJ2-7; 11 bases agree with TRBD2. The J segment lost 0 bases and the V segment lost 6 bases, leaving 4 bases of the junction unmatched. This CDR3 region has 15 residues. CDR1 MNHNY and CDR2 SVGAGI come from the germline V gene (reference sequence). CDR3 sequence: CASSSTSGGSYEQYF. Written as DNA, the CDR3 is TGTGCCAGCAGCTCCACTAGCGGGGGCTCCTACGAGCAGTACTTC.

This chain joins TRBV5-4 and TRBJ2-3; D remains unclear. Deletions cut 0 bases from V and 0 bases from J, with 8 bases between. The CDR3 covers 15 residues. Germline V lookup: CDR1 SGHNT, CDR2 YYREEE (reference sequence). The CDR3 DNA sequence: TGTGCCAGCAGCTTGGGGTACCGTAGCACAGATACGCAGTATTTT. Translation gives CASSLGYRSTDTQYF.

This chain connects TRBV27 to TRBJ1-5; TRBD1 might be the D (5 bases). V was pared by 3 bases and J by 5 bases, with 20 bases between. This CDR3 contains 17 residues. Germline CDR1 MNHEY, CDR2 SMNVEV (reference sequence). The CDR3 reads CASSFGQSKGTDQPQHF. CDR3 nucleotides: TGTGCCAGCAGTTTTGGTCAGAGTAAAGGGACCGATCAGCCCCAGCATTTT.

The genes are TRBV5-1 and TRBJ2-5; 7 bases map to TRBD2. Germline V gives CDR1 SGHRS, CDR2 YFSETQ. Germline trimming cut 7 bases from V and 4 bases from J; bases unmatched to any gene: 10. This CDR3 is 14 amino acids long. This CDR3 is CASAAGGNLETQYF. The CDR3 DNA sequence: TGCGCCAGCGCCGCCGGGGGGAACTTAGAGACCCAGTACTTC.

V gene TRBV6-5 combines with J gene TRBJ2-3, with TRBD2 matching over 7 bases. With 3 bases clipped from V and 7 bases from J, the junction kept 4 bases outside the gene matches. The CDR3 is 13 residues long. Germline CDR1 and CDR2: MNHEY and SVGAGI. The CDR3 DNA is TGTGCCAGCAGTTATTTGACTAGCTATACGCAGTATTTT. Translated: CASSYLTSYTQYF.

DNA of the CDR3: TGTGCCAGCAGCTTGGGACCCTTGGTTGTAGAGAGTGAGCAGTTCTTC. Amino acids: CASSLGPLVVESEQFF. The chain carries TRBV5-4 and TRBJ2-1, with no clear D. Germline lookup yields CDR1 SGHNT and CDR2 YYREEE (reference sequence). The CDR3 is 16 residues long. Trimming left V 0 bases short and J 9 bases short, with 19 bases between.

V usage is TRBV6-6 and J usage is TRBJ1-2, with a possible D match to TRBD1 (6 bases). The germline gives CDR1 MNHNY, CDR2 SVGAGI (reference sequence). Between the trimmed V and J ends, which lost 2 bases and 4 bases, there was a span of 11 bases. The CDR3 sequence is 14 residues long. CDR3 residues: CASSYGGATYGYTF. As DNA, the CDR3 is TGTGCCAGCAGTTACGGGGGGGCGACCTATGGCTACACCTTC.

This clone was detected only once. The V call is TRBV11-2, the J call TRBJ2-2; D remains ambiguous. V dropped 2 bases and J dropped 7 bases, with 11 bases sitting between them. Per the germline V gene, CDR1 is SGHAT and CDR2 is FQNNGV. The CDR3 consists of 14 residues. The CDR3 spells CASSLLAAYGELFF. The CDR3 DNA sequence: TGTGCCAGCAGCTTACTGGCCGCCTACGGGGAGCTGTTTTTT.

V gene TRBV7-9 combines with J gene TRBJ2-4, with a possible D match to TRBD1 (6 bases). Germline CDR1 reads SEHNR; CDR2 reads FQNEAQ (reference sequence). The CDR3 runs 16 residues. V was trimmed by 0 bases and J by 4 bases, leaving 13 bases between them. In nucleotides, the CDR3 is TGTGCCAGCAGCTTAGCGTCTACCGGGACAAAAAACATTCAGTACTTC. Encoded protein: CASSLASTGTKNIQYF.

The chain uses TRBV7-9 and TRBJ2-7; perhaps TRBD2 as D (6 bases). Looked up from germline, CDR1 is SEHNR and CDR2 is FQNEAQ (reference sequence). The CDR3 runs to 17 residues. The germline V and J ends were trimmed by 3 bases and 2 bases, with 20 bases remaining between them. The CDR3, as DNA: TGTGCCAGCAGCTTTGTCGGACTGCGGGACCCTACCTACGAGCAGTACTTC. It specifies CASSFVGLRDPTYEQYF.

About this clone itself: Other DNA sequences in this sample translate to the same CDR3. The rearrangement joins TRBV7-2 to TRBJ2-7, with TRBD2 identical over 13 bases. The V gene's germline CDR1 is SGHTA and CDR2 FQGNSA. Trimming removed 0 bases from V and 2 bases from J; junction bases left unmatched: 1. The CDR3 consists of 16 residues. In nucleotides, the CDR3 is TGTGCCAGCAGCTTAGCCGGGACTAGCGGGACCTACGAGCAGTACTTC. Its protein product is CASSLAGTSGTYEQYF.

This chain links TRBV11-2 with TRBJ2-7, with a tentative D call TRBD2 (5 bases). This CDR3 is built from 15 residues. Germline V gene lookup returns CDR1 SGHAT and CDR2 FQNNGV. Deletions cut 5 bases from V and 5 bases from J, with 19 bases between. The CDR3 DNA reads as TGTGCCAGCAGCCCCACGAGGACTCTCTTCCACGAGCAGTACTTC. The encoded protein is CASSPTRTLFHEQYF.

The V gene is TRBV5-1, the J gene TRBJ2-5, with 7 positions matching TRBD1. Germline V gene lookup returns CDR1 SGHRS and CDR2 YFSETQ. Trimming cost V 5 bases and J 3 bases; bases outside gene matches: 4. The CDR3 has 13 amino acids. CDR3 residues: CASRSGTEETQYF. The CDR3 DNA is TGCGCCAGCAGGTCCGGGACAGAAGAGACCCAGTACTTC. The variable domain in full, completed from reference TRBV5-1 and TRBJ2-5, reads KAGVTQTPRYLIKTRGQQVTLSCSPISGHRSVSWYQQTPGQGLQFLFEYFSETQRNKGNFPGRFSGRQFSNSRSEMNVSTLELGDSALYLCASRSGTEETQYFGPGTRLLVL.

The chain combines TRBV7-8 with TRBJ2-7; D is perhaps TRBD2 (5 bases). Germline assignment: CDR1 SGHVS and CDR2 FQNEAQ. The CDR3 is 17 residues long. V gave up 4 bases and J gave up 5 bases, with 24 bases separating them. The CDR3 DNA is TGTGCCAGCAGCTCCTTCGCGCCTAGCACCAAAAGGGACGAGCAGTACTTC. It translates to CASSSFAPSTKRDEQYF.

The rearrangement uses TRBV6-5 and TRBJ2-1; D assignment may be TRBD1 or TRBD2 (6 bases each). The CDR3 contains 15 residues. Germline CDR1 is MNHEY and CDR2 is SVGAGI. Deletions cut 8 bases from V and 3 bases from J, with 17 bases between. This CDR3 is CASGGPSTGYNEQFF. CDR3 nucleotide sequence: TGTGCCAGCGGGGGGCCCTCGACCGGCTACAATGAGCAGTTCTTC.

This chain links TRBV9 with TRBJ2-1; a possible D gene is TRBD2 (6 bases). The ends were cut back, 2 bases at V and 8 bases at J, with 14 bases in the middle. Germline V gene data show CDR1 as SGDLS and CDR2 as YYNGEE. The CDR3 spans 14 residues. In nucleotides, the CDR3 is TGTGCCAGCAGCGTTTCCGGGAGCCTCGATGAGCAGTTCTTC. Protein sequence: CASSVSGSLDEQFF.

J is TRBJ2-5 and V is TRBV5-1, with 9 bases fitting TRBD1. The J segment lost 4 bases and the V segment lost 4 bases, leaving 5 bases of the junction unmatched. The CDR3 spans 14 residues. CDR1 and CDR2 (germline): SGHRS, YFSETQ. The CDR3 sequence: CASSPTGGSETQYF. The CDR3 DNA is TGCGCCAGCAGCCCAACAGGGGGCTCAGAGACCCAGTACTTC.

CDR3 region: CATSQPAQETQYF. CDR3 bases: TGTGCCACGAGTCAGCCAGCCCAAGAGACCCAGTACTTC. The chain employs TRBV10-3 and TRBJ2-5; D not certain. The V gene's germline CDR1 is ENHRY and CDR2 SYGVKD. The CDR3 is 13 residues long. V dropped 10 bases and J dropped 1 base, with 13 bases sitting between them.

The chain joins TRBV6-4 to TRBJ2-1; 8 bases map to TRBD1. V lost 6 bases to trimming and J lost 1 base; unmatched junction nucleotides: 8. Germline V CDR1 and CDR2: MRHNA, SNTAGT. This CDR3 has 16 amino acids. The CDR3 here is CASSLEQGVSYNEQFF. The CDR3 nucleotides read TGTGCCAGCAGCCTGGAACAGGGGGTATCCTACAATGAGCAGTTCTTC.

The chain uses TRBV4-1 and TRBJ2-5; possible D gene TRBD2, 6 bases. Germline V gene lookup returns CDR1 MGHRA and CDR2 YSYEKL. The CDR3 loop spans 16 amino acids. Trimming removed 0 bases from V and 2 bases from J, with 13 bases in between. In nucleotides, the CDR3 is TGCGCCAGCAGCCAAGATCTGTGGCGGGGTCAAGAGACCCAGTACTTC. This sequence encodes CASSQDLWRGQETQYF.

This clone was seen just once. The chain combines TRBV5-1 with TRBJ1-2; D gene unclear. The CDR3 length is 15 residues. Trimming stripped 0 bases from V and 1 base from J, with 10 bases between. The V gene's germline CDR1 is SGHRS and CDR2 YFSETQ. CDR3 sequence (DNA): TGCGCCAGCAGCTTGGGGGGAATTAATAACTATGGCTACACCTTC. Translated, it gives CASSLGGINNYGYTF.

This rearrangement joins TRBV29-1 to TRBJ2-5, with D unclear. The V end was cut by 5 bases, the J end by 1 base, with 11 bases between. The CDR3 contains 13 residues. Germline CDR1 SQVTM, CDR2 ANQGSEA. CDR3 amino acids: CSVSVRRQETQYF. The CDR3 nucleotides read TGCAGCGTTTCGGTCAGACGCCAAGAGACCCAGTACTTC.

A word on this clone: Other DNA sequences in the same sample also yield this CDR3. Written as DNA, the CDR3 is TGTGCCTGGAGTGTAGGGCGAGCTTTCTTT. Protein product: CAWSVGRAFF. This chain connects TRBV30 to TRBJ1-1; D not resolved. This CDR3 contains 10 residues. Germline V gene data show CDR1 as GTSNPN and CDR2 as SVGIG (reference sequence). Trimming shortened V by 0 bases and J by 10 bases, and 6 bases separated the two germline ends.

The chain combines TRBV9 with TRBJ2-2; D remains unclear. Germline V CDR1 and CDR2: SGDLS, YYNGEE. This CDR3 region has 13 residues. The V and J ends lost 2 bases and 6 bases respectively, with 8 bases between them. CDR3 DNA sequence: TGTGCCAGCAGCGTGGCAGGCCCCGGGGAGCTGTTTTTT. Protein product: CASSVAGPGELFF.

The sample holds one count of this clone. The germline gene is not matched at one end of the junction; a read error may be the cause. The sample holds other DNA sequences that translate to the same CDR3. The chain links TRBV18 to TRBJ1-1, with D unresolved. The CDR3 totals 12 residues. Germline V lookup: CDR1 KGHSH, CDR2 LQKENI. CDR3 in amino acids: CASSPQNTEAFF. CDR3 coding DNA: TGTGCCAGCTCCCCACAGAACACTGAAGCTTTCTTT. Full variable domain (rest looked up from reference TRBV18 and TRBJ1-1): NAGVMQNPRHLVRRRGQEARLRCSPMKGHSHVYWYRQLPEEGLKFMVYLQKENIIDESGMPKERFSAEFPKEGPSILRIQQVVRGDSAAYFCASSPQNTEAFFGQGTRLTVV.